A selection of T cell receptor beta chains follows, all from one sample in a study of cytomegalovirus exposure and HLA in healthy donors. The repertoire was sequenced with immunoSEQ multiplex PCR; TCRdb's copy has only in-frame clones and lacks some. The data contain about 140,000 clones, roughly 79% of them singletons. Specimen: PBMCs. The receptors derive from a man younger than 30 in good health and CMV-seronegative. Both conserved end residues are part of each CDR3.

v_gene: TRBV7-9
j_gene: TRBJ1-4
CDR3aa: CASSLRGADEKLFF

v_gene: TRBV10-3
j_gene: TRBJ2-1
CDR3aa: CAISDPGQGNRNEQFF

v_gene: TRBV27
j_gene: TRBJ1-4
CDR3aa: CASSFWQGDEKLFF

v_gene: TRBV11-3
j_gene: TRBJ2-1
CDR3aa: CASSLAGSQGFYNEQFF

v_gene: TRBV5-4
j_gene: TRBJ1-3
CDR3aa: CASSLGTAPGNTIYF

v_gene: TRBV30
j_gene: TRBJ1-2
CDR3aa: CAWSVRQNYGYTF

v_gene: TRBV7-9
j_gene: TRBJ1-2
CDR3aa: CASSQGANGYTF

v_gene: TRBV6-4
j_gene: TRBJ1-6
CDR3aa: CASSVSGFSPPLHF

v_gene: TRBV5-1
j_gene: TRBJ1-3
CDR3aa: CASSPGNSGNTIYF

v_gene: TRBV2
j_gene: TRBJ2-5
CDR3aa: CASTVRQGLETQYF

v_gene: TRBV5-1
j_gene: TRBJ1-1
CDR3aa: CASSLALGTEAFF

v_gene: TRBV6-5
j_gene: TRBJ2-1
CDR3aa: CASVAGGRYNEQFF

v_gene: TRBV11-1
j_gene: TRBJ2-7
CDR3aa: CASSAGNRPYEQYF

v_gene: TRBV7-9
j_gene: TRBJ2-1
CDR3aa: CAGKRVDEQFF

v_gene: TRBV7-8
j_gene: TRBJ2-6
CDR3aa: CASSPGLSGANVLTF

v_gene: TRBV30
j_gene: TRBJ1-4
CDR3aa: CAWTRGQQPLGGEKLFF

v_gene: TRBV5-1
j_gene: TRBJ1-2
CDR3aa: CASSLDRANYGYTF

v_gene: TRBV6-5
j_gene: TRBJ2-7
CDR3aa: CASSIGQGHYEQYF

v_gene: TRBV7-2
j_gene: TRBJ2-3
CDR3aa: CASSLVTSGENTDTQYF

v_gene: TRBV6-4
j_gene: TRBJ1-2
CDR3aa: CASSPRGNYGYTF

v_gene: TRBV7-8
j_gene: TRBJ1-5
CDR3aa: CASSRTGDRDQPQHF

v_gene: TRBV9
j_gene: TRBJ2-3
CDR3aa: CASSPRPGTDTQYF

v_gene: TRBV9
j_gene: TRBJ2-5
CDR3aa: CASSVSGGEETQYF

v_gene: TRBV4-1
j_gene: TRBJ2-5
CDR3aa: CASSPHQSSGAETQYF

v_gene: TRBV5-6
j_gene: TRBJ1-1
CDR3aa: CASSLGGELLNTEAFF

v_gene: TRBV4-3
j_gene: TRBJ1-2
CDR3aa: CASSQEPRAANYGYTF

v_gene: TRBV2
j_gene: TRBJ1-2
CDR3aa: CASSLYGYTF

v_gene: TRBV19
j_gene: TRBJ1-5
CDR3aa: CASKSGGQPQHF

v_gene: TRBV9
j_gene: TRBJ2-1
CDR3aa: CASSVGGASGGNEQFF

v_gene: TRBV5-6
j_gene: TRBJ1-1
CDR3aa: CASSFEEGRAFF

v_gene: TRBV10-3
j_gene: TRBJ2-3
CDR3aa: CATGTGRSTDTQYF

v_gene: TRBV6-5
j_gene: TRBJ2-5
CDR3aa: CASSYEGETQYF

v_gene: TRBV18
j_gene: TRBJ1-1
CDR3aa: CASSPQTSDFTEAFF

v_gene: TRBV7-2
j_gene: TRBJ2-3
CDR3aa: CASSSPTRQPDTQYF

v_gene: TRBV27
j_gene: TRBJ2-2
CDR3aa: CASSFQAGIGTGELFF

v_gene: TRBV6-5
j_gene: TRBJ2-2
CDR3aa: CASSLNTGELFF

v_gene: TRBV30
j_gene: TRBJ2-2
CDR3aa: CAWIPDTGELFF

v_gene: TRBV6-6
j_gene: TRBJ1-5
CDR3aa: CASGPRGQGNQPQHF

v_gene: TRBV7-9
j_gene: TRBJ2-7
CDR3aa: CASSLGTGAYEQYF

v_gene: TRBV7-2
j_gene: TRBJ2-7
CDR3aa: CASSFTYEQYF

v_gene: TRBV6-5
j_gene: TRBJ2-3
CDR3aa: CASSYAEVSTDTQYF

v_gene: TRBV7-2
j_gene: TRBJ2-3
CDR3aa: CASSSVDTQYF

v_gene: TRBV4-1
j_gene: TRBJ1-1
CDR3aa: CASSQDAGEYTEAFF

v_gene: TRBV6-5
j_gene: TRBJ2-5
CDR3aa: CASRGLAGQETQYF

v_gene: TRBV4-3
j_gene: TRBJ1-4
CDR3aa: CASSQGITQGSYEKLFF

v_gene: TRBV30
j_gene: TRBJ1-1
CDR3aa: CAWKNRRNTEAFF

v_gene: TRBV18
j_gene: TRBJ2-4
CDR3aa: CASSPRTGINIQYF

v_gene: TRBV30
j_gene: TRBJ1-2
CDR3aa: CAWRVQGVGGYTF

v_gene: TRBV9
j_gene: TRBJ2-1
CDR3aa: CASRTGPGVGGDEQFF

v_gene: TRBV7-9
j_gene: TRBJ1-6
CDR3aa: CSSSSRGGRGSPLHF

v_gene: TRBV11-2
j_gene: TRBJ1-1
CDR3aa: CASTPSWGASTEAFF

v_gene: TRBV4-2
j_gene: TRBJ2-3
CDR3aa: CASSHQSRTSGPDTQYF

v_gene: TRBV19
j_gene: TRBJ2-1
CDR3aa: CASSIGEGGFFYNEQFF

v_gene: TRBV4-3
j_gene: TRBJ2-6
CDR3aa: CASSQGAGSGANVLTF

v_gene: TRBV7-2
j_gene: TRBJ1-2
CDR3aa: CASSPRGGVGGYTF